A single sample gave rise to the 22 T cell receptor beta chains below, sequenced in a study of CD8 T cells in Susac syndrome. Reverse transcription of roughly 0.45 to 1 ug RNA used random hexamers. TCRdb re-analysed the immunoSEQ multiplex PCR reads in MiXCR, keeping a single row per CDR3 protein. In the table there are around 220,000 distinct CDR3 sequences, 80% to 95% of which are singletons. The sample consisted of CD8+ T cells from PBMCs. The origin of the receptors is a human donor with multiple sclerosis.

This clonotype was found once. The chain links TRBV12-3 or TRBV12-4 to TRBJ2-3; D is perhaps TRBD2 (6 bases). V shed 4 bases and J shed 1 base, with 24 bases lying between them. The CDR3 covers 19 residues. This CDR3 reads CASSSLTLAEGRGTDTQYF. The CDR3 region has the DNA TGTGCCAGCAGTTCCTTAACATTAGCGGAGGGCCGGGGCACAGATACGCAGTATTTT.

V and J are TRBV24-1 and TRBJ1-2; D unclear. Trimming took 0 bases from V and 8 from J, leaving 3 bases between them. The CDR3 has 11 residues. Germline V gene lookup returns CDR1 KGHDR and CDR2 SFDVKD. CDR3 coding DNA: TGTGCCACCAGTGATTTGACCGGCTACACCTTC. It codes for CATSDLTGYTF.

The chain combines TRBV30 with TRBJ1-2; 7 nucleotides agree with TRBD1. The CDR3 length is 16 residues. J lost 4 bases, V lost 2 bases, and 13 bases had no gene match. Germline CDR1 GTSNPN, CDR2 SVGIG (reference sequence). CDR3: CAWSSTDRTFIYGYTF. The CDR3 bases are TGTGCCTGGAGTTCCACGGACAGGACTTTTATCTATGGCTACACCTTC.

CDR3 in DNA: TGTGCCAGCAGCCAGGATACTAGCGGGAGTTACAATGAGCAGTTCTTC. The encoded protein is CASSQDTSGSYNEQFF. V is TRBV3-1 and J is TRBJ2-1; TRBD2 matches 11 bases. Germline CDR1 and CDR2: LGHDT and YNNKEL (reference sequence). Unmatched junction bases numbered 5, after V lost 3 bases and J lost 4 bases. The CDR3 has 16 residues.

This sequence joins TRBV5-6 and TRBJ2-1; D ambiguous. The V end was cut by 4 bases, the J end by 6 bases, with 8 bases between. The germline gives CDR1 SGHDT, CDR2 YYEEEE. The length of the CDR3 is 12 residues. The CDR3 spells CASSRISNEQFF. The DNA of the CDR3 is TGTGCCAGCAGCCGGATATCCAATGAGCAGTTCTTC.

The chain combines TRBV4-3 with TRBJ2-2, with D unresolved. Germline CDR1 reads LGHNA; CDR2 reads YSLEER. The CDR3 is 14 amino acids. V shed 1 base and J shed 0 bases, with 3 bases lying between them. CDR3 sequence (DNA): TGCGCCAGCAGCCAAGGTTCGAACACCGGGGAGCTGTTTTTT. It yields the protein CASSQGSNTGELFF.

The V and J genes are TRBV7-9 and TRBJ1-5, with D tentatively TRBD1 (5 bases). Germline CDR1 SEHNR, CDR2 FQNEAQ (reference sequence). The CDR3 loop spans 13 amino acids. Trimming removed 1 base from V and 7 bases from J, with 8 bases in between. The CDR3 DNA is TGTGCCAGCAGCTTAGGGGGGGACCAGCCCCAGCATTTT. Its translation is CASSLGGDQPQHF.

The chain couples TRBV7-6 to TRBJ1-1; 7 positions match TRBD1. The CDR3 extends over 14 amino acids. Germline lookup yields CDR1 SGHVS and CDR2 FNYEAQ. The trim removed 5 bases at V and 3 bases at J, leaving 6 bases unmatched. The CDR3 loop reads CASSPGTAYTEAFF. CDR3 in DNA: TGTGCCAGCAGCCCCGGGACAGCTTACACTGAAGCTTTCTTT.

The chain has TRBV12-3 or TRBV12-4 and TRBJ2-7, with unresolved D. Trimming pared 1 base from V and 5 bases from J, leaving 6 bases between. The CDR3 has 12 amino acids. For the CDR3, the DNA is TGTGCCAGCAGTTTAGGGCTAAACGAGCAGTACTTC. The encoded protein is CASSLGLNEQYF.

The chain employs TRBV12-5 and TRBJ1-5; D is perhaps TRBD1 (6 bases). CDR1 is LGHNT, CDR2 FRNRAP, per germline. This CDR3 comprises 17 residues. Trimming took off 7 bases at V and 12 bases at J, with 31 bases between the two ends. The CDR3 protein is CASDSAKRTEGGGLQHF. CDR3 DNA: TGTGCTAGTGACTCGGCCAAACGGACAGAGGGTGGCGGACTCCAGCATTTT.

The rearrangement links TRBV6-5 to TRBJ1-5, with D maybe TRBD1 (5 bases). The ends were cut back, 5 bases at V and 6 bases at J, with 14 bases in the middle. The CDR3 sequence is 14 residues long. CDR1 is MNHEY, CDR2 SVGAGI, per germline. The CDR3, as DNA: TGTGCCAGCAGTACGGGGGGGGATTCTCAGCCCCAGCATTTT. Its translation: CASSTGGDSQPQHF.

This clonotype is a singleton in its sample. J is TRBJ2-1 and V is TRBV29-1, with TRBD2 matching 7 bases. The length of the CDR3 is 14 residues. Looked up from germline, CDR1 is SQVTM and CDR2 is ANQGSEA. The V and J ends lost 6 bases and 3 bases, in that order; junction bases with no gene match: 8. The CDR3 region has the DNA TGCAGCGTCCTCCCCTGGACTAGCTACAATGAGCAGTTCTTC. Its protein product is CSVLPWTSYNEQFF.

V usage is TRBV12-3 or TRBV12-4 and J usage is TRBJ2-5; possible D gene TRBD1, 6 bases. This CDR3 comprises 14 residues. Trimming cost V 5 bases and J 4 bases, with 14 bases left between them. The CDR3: CASSENQGRETQYF. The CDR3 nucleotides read TGTGCCAGCAGTGAGAACCAGGGGAGAGAGACCCAGTACTTC.

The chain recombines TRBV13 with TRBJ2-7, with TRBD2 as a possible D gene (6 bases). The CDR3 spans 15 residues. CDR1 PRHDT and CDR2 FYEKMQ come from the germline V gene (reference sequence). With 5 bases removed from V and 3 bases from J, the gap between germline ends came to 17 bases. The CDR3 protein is CASSARGTKDYEQYF. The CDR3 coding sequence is TGTGCCAGCAGCGCCCGGGGGACGAAAGACTACGAGCAGTACTTC.

This CDR3 is CATSDLSDTGSVYTF. The CDR3 DNA is TGTGCCACCAGTGATTTGAGCGACACAGGGTCTGTCTACACCTTC. The chain employs TRBV24-1 and TRBJ1-2; D perhaps matches TRBD1 (6 bases). This CDR3 is built from 15 residues. Trimming took off 0 bases at V and 10 bases at J, with 17 bases between the two ends. The germline V gene encodes CDR1 KGHDR and CDR2 SFDVKD.

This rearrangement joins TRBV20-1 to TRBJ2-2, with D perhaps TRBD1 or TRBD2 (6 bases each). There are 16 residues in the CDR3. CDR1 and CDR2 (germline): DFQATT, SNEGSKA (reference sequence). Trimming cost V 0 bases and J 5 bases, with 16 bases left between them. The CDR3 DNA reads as TGCAGTGCTAGAGACCCGGGAAGGGGGGAAACCGGGGAGCTGTTTTTT. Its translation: CSARDPGRGETGELFF.

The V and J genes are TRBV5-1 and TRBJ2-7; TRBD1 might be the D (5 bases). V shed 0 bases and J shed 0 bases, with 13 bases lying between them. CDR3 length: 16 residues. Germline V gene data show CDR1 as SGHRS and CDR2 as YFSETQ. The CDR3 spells CASSLGPPQGSYEQYF. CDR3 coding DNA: TGCGCCAGCAGCTTGGGGCCCCCTCAGGGCTCCTACGAGCAGTACTTC.

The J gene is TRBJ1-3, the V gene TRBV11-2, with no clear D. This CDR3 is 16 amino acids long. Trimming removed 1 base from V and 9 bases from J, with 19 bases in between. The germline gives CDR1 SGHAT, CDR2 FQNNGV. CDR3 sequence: CASSLGPRLISSTIYF. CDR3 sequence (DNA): TGTGCCAGCAGCTTAGGCCCGAGGCTGATCTCGAGCACCATATATTTT.

The CDR3 is CASHGTANTEAFF. The CDR3 nucleotides read TGTGCCAGCCACGGGACAGCGAACACTGAAGCTTTCTTT. V usage is TRBV27 and J usage is TRBJ1-1, with 7 bases matching TRBD1. Per germline, CDR1 MNHEY and CDR2 SMNVEV (reference sequence). The CDR3 length is 13 residues. V lost 8 bases, J lost 1 base, and 4 bases stayed unmatched.

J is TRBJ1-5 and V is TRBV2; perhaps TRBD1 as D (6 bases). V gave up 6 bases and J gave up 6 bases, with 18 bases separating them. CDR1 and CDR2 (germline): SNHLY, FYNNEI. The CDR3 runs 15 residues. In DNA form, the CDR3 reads TGTGCCAGCAGCACGGGACAAGGAATTGCTCAGCCCCAGCATTTT. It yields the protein CASSTGQGIAQPQHF.

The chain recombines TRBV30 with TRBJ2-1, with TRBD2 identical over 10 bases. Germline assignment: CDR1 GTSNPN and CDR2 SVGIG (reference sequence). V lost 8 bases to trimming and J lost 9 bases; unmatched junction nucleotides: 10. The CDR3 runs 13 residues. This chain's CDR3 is CATHLAGAVEQFF. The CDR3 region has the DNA TGTGCCACGCACCTAGCGGGAGCCGTTGAGCAGTTCTTC.

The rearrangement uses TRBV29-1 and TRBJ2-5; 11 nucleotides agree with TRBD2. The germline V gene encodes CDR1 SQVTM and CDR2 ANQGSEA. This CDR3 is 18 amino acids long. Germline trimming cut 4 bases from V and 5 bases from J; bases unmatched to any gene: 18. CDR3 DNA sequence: TGCAGCGTTGTCATGGTAGCGGGGGGGCATCTCGACGGGGAGACCCAGTACTTC. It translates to CSVVMVAGGHLDGETQYF.